This T cell receptor (beta chain) was sequenced during a study of cytomegalovirus exposure and HLA in healthy donors. This clone was counted only a few times. With 60 Vbeta and 13 Jbeta primers, the PCR was carried out. Assay: immunoSEQ multiplex PCR; the TCRdb copy retains only in-frame clones and omits some. The sample carries 160,000 or so clones, over 70% recorded once. This sequence was found in a man aged 45-65 years in good health and CMV-seropositive. The sample was PBMCs.

In DNA, the CDR3 is TGCAGCGTTGCGGGACTAGCGGGGCCCGGGGGGACCCAGTACTTC. It specifies CSVAGLAGPGGTQYF. This chain connects TRBV29-1 to TRBJ2-5, with TRBD2 matching over 13 bases. The germline gives CDR1 SQVTM, CDR2 ANQGSEA. Unmatched junction bases numbered 9, after V lost 4 bases and J lost 7 bases. This CDR3 contains 15 residues. Using reference TRBV29-1 and TRBJ2-5 for the parts outside the CDR3, the full variable domain is SAVISQKPSRDICQRGTSLTIQCQVDSQVTMMFWYRQQPGQSLTLIATANQGSEATYESGFVIDKFPISRPNLTFSTLTVSNMSPEDSSIYLCSVAGLAGPGGTQYFGPGTRLLVL.